Listed below are T cell receptor beta chains from one sample, sequenced in a study of shared clonotypes between healthy human individuals. Clones were read by immunoSEQ multiplex PCR, and TCRdb kept only the in-frame ones, dropping some. The table records around 2,000,000 clones, around 95% of them present only once. Material for sequencing was naive CD4+ T cells sorted from blood. Source of these receptors: a man aged 18-30 years in good health. CDR3s include the opening cysteine and the closing phenylalanine or tryptophan. The D gene is left open where the match is weak. Only part of the rows carry a size: once, few, many, or a class if the clone is expanded.

CDR3 DNA: TGTGCCAGCAGCTCCTCCATAGCCAAAAACATTCAGTACTTC
CDR3 protein: CASSSSIAKNIQYF
D gene: -
V gene: TRBV5-4
J gene: TRBJ2-4
clone size: -

CDR3 DNA: TGTGCCAGCAGCCAACTTTCAGCCGGGAAACAAGAGACCCAGTACTTC
CDR3 protein: CASSQLSAGKQETQYF
D gene: -
V gene: TRBV5-8
J gene: TRBJ2-5
clone size: -

CDR3 DNA: TGTGCCAGTAAGTTTTCTGCCATTTCGACCTACGAGCAGTACTTC
CDR3 protein: CASKFSAISTYEQYF
D gene: -
V gene: TRBV19
J gene: TRBJ2-7
clone size: -

CDR3 DNA: TGCGCCAGTAAAACCGGGACAGAAATCACCGGGGAGCTGTTTTTT
CDR3 protein: CASKTGTEITGELFF
D gene: TRBD1
V gene: TRBV4-1
J gene: TRBJ2-2
clone size: -

CDR3 DNA: TGTGCCAGCAGTTGGACTAGCGGGAGTCCTGCCTACGAGCAGTACTTC
CDR3 protein: CASSWTSGSPAYEQYF
D gene: TRBD2
V gene: TRBV6-5
J gene: TRBJ2-7
clone size: once

CDR3 DNA: TGTGCCACCAGCAGAGATACCCGCGGGAGTGACATTCAGTACTTC
CDR3 protein: CATSRDTRGSDIQYF
D gene: TRBD2
V gene: TRBV15
J gene: TRBJ2-4
clone size: -

CDR3 DNA: TGTGCCACCAGCAGAGGAGAGACCCAGTACTTC
CDR3 protein: CATSRGETQYF
D gene: -
V gene: TRBV15
J gene: TRBJ2-5
clone size: -

CDR3 DNA: TGTGCCTGGAACAGGGAACGGTCCTACAATGAGCAGTTCTTC
CDR3 protein: CAWNRERSYNEQFF
D gene: -
V gene: TRBV30
J gene: TRBJ2-1
clone size: -

CDR3 DNA: TGTGCCAGCAGCTCCCTAGGGCCCCGGCAGTTCTTC
CDR3 protein: CASSSLGPRQFF
D gene: -
V gene: TRBV7-9
J gene: TRBJ2-1
clone size: -

CDR3 DNA: TGTGCCAGCAGCTCCGATGCGACAGCCTATGGCTACACCTTC
CDR3 protein: CASSSDATAYGYTF
D gene: -
V gene: TRBV5-8
J gene: TRBJ1-2
clone size: once

CDR3 DNA: TGTGCCAGCAGCTTTAGCACTAGCGGGGAGCAGTACTTC
CDR3 protein: CASSFSTSGEQYF
D gene: TRBD2
V gene: TRBV7-9
J gene: TRBJ2-7
clone size: -

CDR3 DNA: TGTGCCAGTAGTCAAGGAGGGTTTGTGAACACTGAAGCTTTCTTT
CDR3 protein: CASSQGGFVNTEAFF
D gene: -
V gene: TRBV19
J gene: TRBJ1-1
clone size: -

CDR3 DNA: TGTGCCAGCAGTCGCCGCTCTGGAAACACCATATATTTT
CDR3 protein: CASSRRSGNTIYF
D gene: -
V gene: TRBV27
J gene: TRBJ1-3
clone size: -

CDR3 DNA: TGTGCCAGCAGCCAGCAAAAAAACACCGGGGAGCTGTTTTTT
CDR3 protein: CASSQQKNTGELFF
D gene: -
V gene: TRBV6-5
J gene: TRBJ2-2
clone size: -

CDR3 DNA: TGTGCCAGCAGCTTACAAACAGGCTTTATGAACACTGAAGCTTTCTTT
CDR3 protein: CASSLQTGFMNTEAFF
D gene: -
V gene: TRBV7-9
J gene: TRBJ1-1
clone size: -

CDR3 DNA: TGTGCCTGGAGTGTTTTAGATACGCAGTATTTT
CDR3 protein: CAWSVLDTQYF
D gene: -
V gene: TRBV30
J gene: TRBJ2-3
clone size: -

CDR3 DNA: TGCGCCAGCAGTGAAGGTCTGAACACTGAAGCTTTCTTT
CDR3 protein: CASSEGLNTEAFF
D gene: -
V gene: TRBV10-1
J gene: TRBJ1-1
clone size: -

CDR3 DNA: TGTGCCTGGGGGGCCGGACAGGGATCGAGGGAGCAGTACTTC
CDR3 protein: CAWGAGQGSREQYF
D gene: TRBD1
V gene: TRBV30
J gene: TRBJ2-7
clone size: -

CDR3 DNA: TGTGCCAGCAGTTATGGGGGGATGGATACGCAGTATTTT
CDR3 protein: CASSYGGMDTQYF
D gene: -
V gene: TRBV11-2
J gene: TRBJ2-3
clone size: once

CDR3 DNA: TGTGCCAGCAGCTTAGCGGTTGCGGGAGGGCCAGGAGAGACCCAGTACTTC
CDR3 protein: CASSLAVAGGPGETQYF
D gene: TRBD2
V gene: TRBV7-2
J gene: TRBJ2-5
clone size: -

CDR3 DNA: TGTGCCAGCAGGGACTTTTACTTAAATGGGGGCTACACCTTC
CDR3 protein: CASRDFYLNGGYTF
D gene: -
V gene: TRBV2
J gene: TRBJ1-2
clone size: -

CDR3 DNA: TGTGCCAGCAGCTTAGCGGTCCCTAGCAGAACAGATACGCAGTATTTT
CDR3 protein: CASSLAVPSRTDTQYF
D gene: -
V gene: TRBV7-2
J gene: TRBJ2-3
clone size: once

CDR3 DNA: TGTGCCAGTAGTATAGAGGGTTTCCGTGGCTACACCTTC
CDR3 protein: CASSIEGFRGYTF
D gene: -
V gene: TRBV19
J gene: TRBJ1-2
clone size: -

CDR3 DNA: TGTGCCATCAGTGAGTTGGGTCAGGGAAGCTATGGCTACACCTTC
CDR3 protein: CAISELGQGSYGYTF
D gene: -
V gene: TRBV10-3
J gene: TRBJ1-2
clone size: -

CDR3 DNA: TGCGCCAGCAGCTTGGCCACGGGAGAGGTGGTGATCTACGAGCAGTACTTC
CDR3 protein: CASSLATGEVVIYEQYF
D gene: -
V gene: TRBV5-1
J gene: TRBJ2-7
clone size: -

CDR3 DNA: TGCAGCGTTGAAGATCTTTCGGGTCCCGGGGCCAACGTCCTGACTTTC
CDR3 protein: CSVEDLSGPGANVLTF
D gene: -
V gene: TRBV29-1
J gene: TRBJ2-6
clone size: -

CDR3 DNA: TGTGCCAGCAGTTACTCTCGGCAGGCGACCTACGAGCAGTACTTC
CDR3 protein: CASSYSRQATYEQYF
D gene: -
V gene: TRBV6-5
J gene: TRBJ2-7
clone size: -

CDR3 DNA: TGTGCCAGCAGCGGTACAGGGGGAGATGGCTACACCTTC
CDR3 protein: CASSGTGGDGYTF
D gene: TRBD1
V gene: TRBV7-6
J gene: TRBJ1-2
clone size: -

CDR3 DNA: TGCAGCGTTGAAGACCATAGACAGGTGGAGCAGTTCTTC
CDR3 protein: CSVEDHRQVEQFF
D gene: -
V gene: TRBV29-1
J gene: TRBJ2-1
clone size: -

CDR3 DNA: TGCGCCAGCAGCCAAGATAGGGGGCGCAGGGTAAATGAGCAGTTCTTC
CDR3 protein: CASSQDRGRRVNEQFF
D gene: TRBD1
V gene: TRBV4-1
J gene: TRBJ2-1
clone size: -

CDR3 DNA: TGTGCCTGGAATTTGGACAGTCCCCACCTCTATGGCTACACCTTC
CDR3 protein: CAWNLDSPHLYGYTF
D gene: -
V gene: TRBV30
J gene: TRBJ1-2
clone size: -

CDR3 DNA: TGCGCCAGCAGCCAAGTTCTGGGACTAGCGGCCGATACGCAGTATTTT
CDR3 protein: CASSQVLGLAADTQYF
D gene: TRBD2
V gene: TRBV4-1
J gene: TRBJ2-3
clone size: -

CDR3 DNA: TGTGCCAGCAGGCCCCCTGGGACACTCTCCTACAATGAGCAGTTCTTC
CDR3 protein: CASRPPGTLSYNEQFF
D gene: -
V gene: TRBV28
J gene: TRBJ2-1
clone size: once

CDR3 DNA: TGTGCCAGCAGCGCTGATGGAGCCTACGAGCAGTACTTC
CDR3 protein: CASSADGAYEQYF
D gene: -
V gene: TRBV21-1
J gene: TRBJ2-7
clone size: -

CDR3 DNA: TGTGCCAGCACACCCACAAACACCATATATTTT
CDR3 protein: CASTPTNTIYF
D gene: -
V gene: TRBV2
J gene: TRBJ1-3
clone size: -

CDR3 DNA: TGCGCCAGCAGCTCGACAGATACAACTAATGAAAAACTGTTTTTT
CDR3 protein: CASSSTDTTNEKLFF
D gene: -
V gene: TRBV5-1
J gene: TRBJ1-4
clone size: -

CDR3 DNA: TGTGCCAGCAGTCCGGGACAGGGATTCTCTGGGGCCAACGTCCTGACTTTC
CDR3 protein: CASSPGQGFSGANVLTF
D gene: TRBD1
V gene: TRBV28
J gene: TRBJ2-6
clone size: -

CDR3 DNA: TGTGCCAGCAGCTTACCCCCCCGGGCGGGAAGCTACGAGCAGTACTTC
CDR3 protein: CASSLPPRAGSYEQYF
D gene: -
V gene: TRBV7-2
J gene: TRBJ2-7
clone size: -

CDR3 DNA: TGTGCCAGCAGCTTAGCGACTAGCGGGATCACAGATACGCAGTATTTT
CDR3 protein: CASSLATSGITDTQYF
D gene: TRBD2
V gene: TRBV7-6
J gene: TRBJ2-3
clone size: -

CDR3 DNA: TGCAGCGCCCAACGGACCGGGACAGGGGGCTATGGCTACACCTTC
CDR3 protein: CSAQRTGTGGYGYTF
D gene: TRBD1
V gene: TRBV29-1
J gene: TRBJ1-2
clone size: -

CDR3 DNA: TGTGCCAGCAGCTCTCCGGGACTGGGTAATGAAAAACTGTTTTTT
CDR3 protein: CASSSPGLGNEKLFF
D gene: -
V gene: TRBV28
J gene: TRBJ1-4
clone size: -

CDR3 DNA: TGCGCCAGCAGTGGGCTAGCGGGCACAGATACGCAGTATTTT
CDR3 protein: CASSGLAGTDTQYF
D gene: TRBD2
V gene: TRBV10-1
J gene: TRBJ2-3
clone size: once

CDR3 DNA: TGTGCCAGTAGTTTCGGGACAGGGGGAAACTATGGCTACACCTTC
CDR3 protein: CASSFGTGGNYGYTF
D gene: TRBD1
V gene: TRBV19
J gene: TRBJ1-2
clone size: -

CDR3 DNA: TGTGCCAGTGACAGGGATTTCTATGGCTACACCTTC
CDR3 protein: CASDRDFYGYTF
D gene: TRBD1
V gene: TRBV6-1
J gene: TRBJ1-2
clone size: -

CDR3 DNA: TGTGCCAGCAGAGAACAGGGCGTAAATGGGGCCAACGTCCTGACTTTC
CDR3 protein: CASREQGVNGANVLTF
D gene: -
V gene: TRBV27
J gene: TRBJ2-6
clone size: -

CDR3 DNA: TGTGCCAGCAGCTTAGCCCTGACTAGCGGGGGCGGTGAGACCCAGTACTTC
CDR3 protein: CASSLALTSGGGETQYF
D gene: TRBD2
V gene: TRBV7-2
J gene: TRBJ2-5
clone size: once

CDR3 DNA: TGTGCAAGTCGCCCTGTAGCGGCCCCACGAGGATTGACCTACGAGCAGTACTTC
CDR3 protein: CASRPVAAPRGLTYEQYF
D gene: -
V gene: TRBV12-2
J gene: TRBJ2-7
clone size: -

CDR3 DNA: TGTGCCAGCAGCTTGGGGACAGGGGCCTTCTCCTACGAGCAGTACTTC
CDR3 protein: CASSLGTGAFSYEQYF
D gene: TRBD1
V gene: TRBV5-6
J gene: TRBJ2-7
clone size: -

CDR3 DNA: TGTGCCAGCAGTGCCATACAGGGGCGGAACACTGAAGCTTTCTTT
CDR3 protein: CASSAIQGRNTEAFF
D gene: TRBD1
V gene: TRBV6-1
J gene: TRBJ1-1
clone size: -